The entry below describes one T cell receptor (beta chain). Antigen unknown. The data derive from a study of T cells in Graves' hyperthyroidism and ophthalmopathy. Study-level results: A 13 V-J signature model discriminated ophthalmopathy versus stable hyperthyroidism.

Amplification of TCR beta CDR3 regions was performed using RNA transcripts as template. The primer set for the first-round RT-PCR of the TCR CDR3 was HTBI. A single record per CDR3 protein comes from TCRdb applying MiXCR to the multiplex PCR reads. The sample yields under 300,000 distinct CDR3 sequences, roughly 20% seen once. The germline CDR1 and CDR2 sequences are KGHDR and SFDVKD. The junction had 12 bases not matched to a gene; V was cut back by 5 bases and J by 10 bases. The CDR3 length is 16 residues. Disease duration was under 3 months in the ophthalmopathy patients, who also had a Clinical Activity Score of at least 3 and a NOSPECS grade of at least 4. Clinical symptoms, serum thyroxine, TRAb, thyroid ultrasound and orbital computed tomography established diagnosis.

The source material was blood. The sequence was obtained from a man aged 25-45 years with Graves' ophthalmopathy. The chain joins TRBV24-1 to TRBJ2-1; 11 bases line up with TRBD2. The CDR3 loop reads CATSGASGRQTGEQFF. As DNA, the CDR3 is TGTGCCACCAGTGGGGCTAGCGGGAGGCAAACCGGGGAGCAGTTCTTC.